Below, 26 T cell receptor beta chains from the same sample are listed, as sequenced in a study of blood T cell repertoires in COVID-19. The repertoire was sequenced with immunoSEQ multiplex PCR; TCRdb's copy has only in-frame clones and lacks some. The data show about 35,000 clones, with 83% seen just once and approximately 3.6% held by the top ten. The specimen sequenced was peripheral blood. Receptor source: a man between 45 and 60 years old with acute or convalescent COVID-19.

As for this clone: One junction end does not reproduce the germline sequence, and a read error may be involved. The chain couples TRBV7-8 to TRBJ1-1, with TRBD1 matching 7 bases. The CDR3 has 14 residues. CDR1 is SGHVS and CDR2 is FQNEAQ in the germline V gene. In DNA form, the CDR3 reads TGTGCCAGCAGCTTAGATCGACAGGGTTTAAGTTCCCTTTTT. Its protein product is CASSLDRQGLSSLF.

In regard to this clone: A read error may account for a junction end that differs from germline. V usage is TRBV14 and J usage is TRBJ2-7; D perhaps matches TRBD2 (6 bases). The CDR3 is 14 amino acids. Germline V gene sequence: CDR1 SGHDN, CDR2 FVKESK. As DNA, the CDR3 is TGTACCAGCAGCCAACCGGGAGAGATCTACGAGCAGTACTTC. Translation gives CTSSQPGEIYEQYF.

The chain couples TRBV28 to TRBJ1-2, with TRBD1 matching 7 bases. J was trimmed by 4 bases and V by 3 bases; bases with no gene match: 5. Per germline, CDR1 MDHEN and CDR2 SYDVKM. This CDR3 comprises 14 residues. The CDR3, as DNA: TGTGCCAGCAGTTTGACAGGGTCTGGCTATGGCTACACCTTC. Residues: CASSLTGSGYGYTF.

In nucleotides, the CDR3 is TGTGCCAGCAGCCCCGGCAGGGGTACGGATGGCTACACCTTC. Translating gives CASSPGRGTDGYTF. The rearrangement uses TRBV5-4 and TRBJ1-2; perhaps TRBD1 as D (6 bases). Trimming cost V 4 bases and J 6 bases, with 16 bases left between them. Germline lookup yields CDR1 SGHNT and CDR2 YYREEE (reference sequence). The length of the CDR3 is 14 residues.

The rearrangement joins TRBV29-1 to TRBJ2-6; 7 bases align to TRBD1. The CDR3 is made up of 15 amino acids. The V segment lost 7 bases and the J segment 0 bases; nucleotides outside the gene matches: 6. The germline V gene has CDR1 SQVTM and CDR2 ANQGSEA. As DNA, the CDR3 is TGCAGCGCCGGACAGGTTTCCTCTGGGGCCAACGTCCTGACTTTC. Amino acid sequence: CSAGQVSSGANVLTF. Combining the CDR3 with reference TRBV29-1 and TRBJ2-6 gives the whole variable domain SAVISQKPSRDICQRGTSLTIQCQVDSQVTMMFWYRQQPGQSLTLIATANQGSEATYESGFVIDKFPISRPNLTFSTLTVSNMSPEDSSIYLCSAGQVSSGANVLTFGAGSRLTVL.

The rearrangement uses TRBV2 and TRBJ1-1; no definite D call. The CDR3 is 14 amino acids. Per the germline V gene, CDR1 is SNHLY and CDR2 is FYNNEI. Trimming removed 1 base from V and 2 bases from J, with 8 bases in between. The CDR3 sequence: CASSEDGSNTEAFF. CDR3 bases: TGTGCCAGCAGTGAAGATGGCTCAAACACTGAAGCTTTCTTT.

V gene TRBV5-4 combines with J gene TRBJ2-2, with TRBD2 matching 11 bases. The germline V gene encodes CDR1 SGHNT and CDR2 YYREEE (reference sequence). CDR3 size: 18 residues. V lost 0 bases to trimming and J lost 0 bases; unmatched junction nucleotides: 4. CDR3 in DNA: TGTGCCAGCAGCTTGGGACTAGCGGGGCTTACGAACACCGGGGAGCTGTTTTTT. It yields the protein CASSLGLAGLTNTGELFF.

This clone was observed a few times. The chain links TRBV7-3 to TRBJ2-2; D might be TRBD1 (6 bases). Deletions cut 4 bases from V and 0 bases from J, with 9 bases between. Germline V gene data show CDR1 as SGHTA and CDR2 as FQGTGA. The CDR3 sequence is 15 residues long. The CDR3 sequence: CASSSDRANTGELFF. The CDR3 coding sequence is TGTGCCAGCAGCTCGGACAGAGCGAACACCGGGGAGCTGTTTTTT.

The CDR3 here is CASSLPSTGENTEAFF. The CDR3 region has the DNA TGTGCCAGCAGCTTGCCGAGTACAGGGGAGAACACTGAAGCTTTCTTT. The V and J genes are TRBV7-9 and TRBJ1-1; 7 nucleotides agree with TRBD1. Per germline, CDR1 SEHNR and CDR2 FQNEAQ (reference sequence). Trimming removed 3 bases from V and 1 base from J; junction bases left unmatched: 8. This CDR3 is built from 16 residues.

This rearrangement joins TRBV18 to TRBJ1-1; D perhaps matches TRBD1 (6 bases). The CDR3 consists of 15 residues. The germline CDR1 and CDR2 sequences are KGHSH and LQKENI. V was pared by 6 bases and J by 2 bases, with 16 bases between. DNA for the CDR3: TGTGCCAGCTCCCCTCCGGGACAACGTAACACTGAAGCTTTCTTT. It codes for CASSPPGQRNTEAFF.

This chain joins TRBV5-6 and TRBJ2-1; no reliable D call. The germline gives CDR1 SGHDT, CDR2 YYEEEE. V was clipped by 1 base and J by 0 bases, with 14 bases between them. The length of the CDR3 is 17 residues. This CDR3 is CASSLISSYLSYNEQFF. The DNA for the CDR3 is TGTGCCAGCAGCTTGATAAGTAGCTACCTCTCCTACAATGAGCAGTTCTTC.

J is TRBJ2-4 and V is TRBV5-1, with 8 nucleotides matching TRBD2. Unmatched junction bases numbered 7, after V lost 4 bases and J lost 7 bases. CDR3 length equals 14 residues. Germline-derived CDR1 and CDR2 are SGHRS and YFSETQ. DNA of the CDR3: TGCGCCAGCAGCCACGGGAGGGGGGAGAACATTCAGTACTTC. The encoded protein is CASSHGRGENIQYF. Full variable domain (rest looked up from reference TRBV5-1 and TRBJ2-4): KAGVTQTPRYLIKTRGQQVTLSCSPISGHRSVSWYQQTPGQGLQFLFEYFSETQRNKGNFPGRFSGRQFSNSRSEMNVSTLELGDSALYLCASSHGRGENIQYFGAGTRLSVL.

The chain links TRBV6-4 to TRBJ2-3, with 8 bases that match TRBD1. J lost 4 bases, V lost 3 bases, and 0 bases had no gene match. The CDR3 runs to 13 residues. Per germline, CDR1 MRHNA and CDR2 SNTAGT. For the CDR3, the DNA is TGTGCCAGCAGTGAACAGGGGGCAGATACGCAGTATTTT. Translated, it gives CASSEQGADTQYF.

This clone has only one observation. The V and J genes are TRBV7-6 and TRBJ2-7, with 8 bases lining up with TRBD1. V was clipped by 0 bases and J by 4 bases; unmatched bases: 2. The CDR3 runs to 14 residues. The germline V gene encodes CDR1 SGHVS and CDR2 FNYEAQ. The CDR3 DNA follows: TGTGCCAGCAGCTTAGCAGGACAGGGATACGAGCAGTACTTC. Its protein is CASSLAGQGYEQYF.

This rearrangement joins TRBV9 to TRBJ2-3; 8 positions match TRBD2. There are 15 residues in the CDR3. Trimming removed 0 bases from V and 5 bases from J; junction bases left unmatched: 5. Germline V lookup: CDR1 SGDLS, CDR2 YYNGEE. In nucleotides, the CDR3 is TGTGCCAGCAGCGTAGCGGGGGGGCCTGGAGATACGCAGTATTTT. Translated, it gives CASSVAGGPGDTQYF.

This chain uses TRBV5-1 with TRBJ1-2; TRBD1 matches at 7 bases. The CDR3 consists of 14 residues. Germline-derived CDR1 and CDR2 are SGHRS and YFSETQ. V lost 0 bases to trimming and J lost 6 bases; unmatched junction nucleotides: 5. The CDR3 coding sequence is TGCGCCAGCAGCTTGGAGGGGGCGCGGAATGGCTACACCTTC. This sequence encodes CASSLEGARNGYTF.

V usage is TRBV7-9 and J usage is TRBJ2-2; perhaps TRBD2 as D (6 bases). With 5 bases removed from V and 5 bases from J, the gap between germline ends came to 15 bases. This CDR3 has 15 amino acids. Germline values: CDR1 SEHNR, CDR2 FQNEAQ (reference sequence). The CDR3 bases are TGTGCCAGCAGCGATACGGGACTTTTAACCGGGGAGCTGTTTTTT. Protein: CASSDTGLLTGELFF.

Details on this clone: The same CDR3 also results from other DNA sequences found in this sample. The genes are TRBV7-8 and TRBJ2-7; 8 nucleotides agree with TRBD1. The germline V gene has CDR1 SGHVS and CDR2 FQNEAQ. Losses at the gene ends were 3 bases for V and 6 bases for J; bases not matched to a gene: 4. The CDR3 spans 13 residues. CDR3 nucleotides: TGTGCCAGCAGCTTCGCAGGGGGCGGCGAGCAGTACTTC. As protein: CASSFAGGGEQYF.

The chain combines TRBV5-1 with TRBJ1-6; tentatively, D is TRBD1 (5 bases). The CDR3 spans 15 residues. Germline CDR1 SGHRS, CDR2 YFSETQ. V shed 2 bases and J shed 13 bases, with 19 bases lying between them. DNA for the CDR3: TGCGCCAGCAGCTTCCTCACAGGTTATGTAGGTCCCCTCCACTTT. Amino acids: CASSFLTGYVGPLHF.

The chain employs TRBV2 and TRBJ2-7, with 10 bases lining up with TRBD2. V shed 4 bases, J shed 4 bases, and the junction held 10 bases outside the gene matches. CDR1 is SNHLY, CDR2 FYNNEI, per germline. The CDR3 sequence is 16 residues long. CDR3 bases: TGTGCCAGCAGTGGAGCTAGCGGGGGAGCATATTACGAGCAGTACTTC. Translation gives CASSGASGGAYYEQYF.

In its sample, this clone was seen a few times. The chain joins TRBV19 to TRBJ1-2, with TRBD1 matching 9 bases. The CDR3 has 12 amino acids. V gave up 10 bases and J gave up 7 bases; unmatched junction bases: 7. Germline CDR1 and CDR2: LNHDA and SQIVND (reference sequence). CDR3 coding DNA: TGTGCCACCAGGACAGGGGCGACTGGCTACACCTTC. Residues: CATRTGATGYTF.

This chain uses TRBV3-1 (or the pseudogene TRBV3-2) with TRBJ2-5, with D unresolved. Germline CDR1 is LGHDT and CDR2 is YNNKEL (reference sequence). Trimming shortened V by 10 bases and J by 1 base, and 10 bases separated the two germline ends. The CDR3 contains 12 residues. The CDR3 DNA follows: TGTGCCACCTCCAGGCTCCAAGAGACCCAGTACTTC. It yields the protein CATSRLQETQYF.

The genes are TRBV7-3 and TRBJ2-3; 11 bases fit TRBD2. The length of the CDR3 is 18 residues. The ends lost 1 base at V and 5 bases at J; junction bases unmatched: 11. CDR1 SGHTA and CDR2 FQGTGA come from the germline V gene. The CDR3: CASSLSGDSGGAGDTQYF. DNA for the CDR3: TGTGCCAGCAGCTTAAGTGGCGATAGCGGGGGGGCAGGAGATACGCAGTATTTT.

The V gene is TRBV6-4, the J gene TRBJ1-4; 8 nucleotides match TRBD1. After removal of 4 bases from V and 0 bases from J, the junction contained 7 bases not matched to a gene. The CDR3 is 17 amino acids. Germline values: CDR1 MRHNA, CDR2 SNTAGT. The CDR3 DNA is TGTGCCAGCAGTGTCCCAACAGGGGGGGCAACTAATGAAAAACTGTTTTTT. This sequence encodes CASSVPTGGATNEKLFF.

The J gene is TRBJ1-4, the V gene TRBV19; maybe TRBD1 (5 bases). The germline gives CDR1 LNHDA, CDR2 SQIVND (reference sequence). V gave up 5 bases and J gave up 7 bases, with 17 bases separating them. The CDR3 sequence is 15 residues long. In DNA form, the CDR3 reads TGTGCCAGTAGTGGGGCCCTCGGGGGAAGTGAAAAACTGTTTTTT. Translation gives CASSGALGGSEKLFF.

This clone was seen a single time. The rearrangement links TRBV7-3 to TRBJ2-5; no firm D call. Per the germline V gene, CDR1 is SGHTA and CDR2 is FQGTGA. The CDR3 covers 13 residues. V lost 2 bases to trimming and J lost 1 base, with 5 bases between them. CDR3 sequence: CASSLELQETQYF. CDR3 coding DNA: TGTGCCAGCAGCTTAGAGCTCCAAGAGACCCAGTACTTC.